This TCR beta chain was sequenced for a study of cytomegalovirus exposure and HLA in healthy donors. Deletions cut 0 bases from V and 8 bases from J, with 26 bases between. The germline CDR1 and CDR2 sequences are SGHRS and YFSETQ. The CDR3 sequence is 18 residues long. This PCR relied on a set of 60 Vbeta primers and 13 Jbeta primers. Using immunoSEQ multiplex PCR, the repertoire was profiled, and TCRdb retains in-frame clones only, with some absent. The data contain around 190,000 clones, 79% of them singletons. This TCR was recovered from a woman under 40 in good health and CMV-seropositive. The rearrangement joins TRBV5-1 to TRBJ1-1; D is unclear. Sequenced sample: PBMCs. In DNA, the CDR3 is TGCGCCAGCAGCTTGGGCCTTACGGTATGGCCGGGTTTGAGAGAAGCTTTCTTT. It encodes CASSLGLTVWPGLREAFF.